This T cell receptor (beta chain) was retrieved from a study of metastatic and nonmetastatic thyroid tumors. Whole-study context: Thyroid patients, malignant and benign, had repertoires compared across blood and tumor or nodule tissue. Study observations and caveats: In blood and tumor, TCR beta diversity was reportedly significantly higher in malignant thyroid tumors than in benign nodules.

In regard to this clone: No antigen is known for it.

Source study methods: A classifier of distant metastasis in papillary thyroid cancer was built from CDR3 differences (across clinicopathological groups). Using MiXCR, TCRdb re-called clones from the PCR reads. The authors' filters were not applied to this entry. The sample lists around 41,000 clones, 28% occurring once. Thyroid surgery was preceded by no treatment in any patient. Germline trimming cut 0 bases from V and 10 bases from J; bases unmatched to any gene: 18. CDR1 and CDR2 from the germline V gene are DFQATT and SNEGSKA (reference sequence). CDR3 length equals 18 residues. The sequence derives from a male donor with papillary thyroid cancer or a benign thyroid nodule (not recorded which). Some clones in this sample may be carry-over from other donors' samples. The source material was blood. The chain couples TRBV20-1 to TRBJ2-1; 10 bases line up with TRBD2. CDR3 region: CSARDQRASGTSVGEQFF. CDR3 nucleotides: TGCAGTGCTAGAGATCAGAGGGCCTCGGGGACTAGCGTGGGCGAGCAGTTCTTC.